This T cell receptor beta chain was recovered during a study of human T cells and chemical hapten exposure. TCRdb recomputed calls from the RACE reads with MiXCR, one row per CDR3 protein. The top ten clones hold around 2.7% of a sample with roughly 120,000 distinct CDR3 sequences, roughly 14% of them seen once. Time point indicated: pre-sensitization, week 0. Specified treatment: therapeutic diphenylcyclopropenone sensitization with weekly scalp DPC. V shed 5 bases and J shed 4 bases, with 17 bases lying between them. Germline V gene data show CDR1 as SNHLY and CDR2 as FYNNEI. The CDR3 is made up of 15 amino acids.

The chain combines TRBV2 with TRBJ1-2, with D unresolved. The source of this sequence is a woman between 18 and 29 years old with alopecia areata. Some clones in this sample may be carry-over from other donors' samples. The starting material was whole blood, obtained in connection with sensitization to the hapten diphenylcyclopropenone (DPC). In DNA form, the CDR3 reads TGTGCCAGCAGTTATAGGAGCTCGTCGGGCTATGGCTACACCTTC. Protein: CASSYRSSSGYGYTF.